Sequencing of this TCR beta chain was carried out in a study of blood T cell repertoires in COVID-19. The CDR3 contains 14 residues. CDR1 and CDR2 from the germline V gene are SGHTA and FQGTGA. Between the trimmed V and J ends, which lost 0 bases and 3 bases, there was a span of 8 bases. Sequenced by immunoSEQ multiplex PCR; TCRdb stores in-frame clones only, minus some. The table has 200,000 to 300,000 clones, 86% seen once. The participants were between about 18 and 90 years old and came from roughly 24 US areas. Participant-given clinical history determined each cohort assignment. The receptor comes from a woman in her forties with acute COVID-19. The sample was PBMCs or T cells enriched from blood (not recorded which). The chain has TRBV7-3 and TRBJ1-2, with unresolved D. Here the CDR3 DNA reads TGTGCCAGCAGCTTAACGTGGCAGGACTATGGCTACACCTTC. Translated: CASSLTWQDYGYTF.